Below, 20 T cell receptor beta chains from the same sample are listed, as sequenced in a study of shared clonotypes between healthy human individuals. The method was immunoSEQ multiplex PCR; TCRdb's version includes in-frame clones alone and lacks a portion of them. This repertoire shows 1,100,000 or so clones, approximately 80% found once; its top ten account for approximately 0.56%. Sequences were obtained from memory CD4+ T cells from PBMCs. Subset specified: CD45RA-negative fraction. The receptors shown here come from a man between 18 and 35 years old in good health. Some clones in this sample may be carry-over from other donors' samples.

The V gene is TRBV5-4, the J gene TRBJ1-2, with D maybe TRBD1 (6 bases). CDR3 length: 13 amino acids. The V end lost 5 bases, the J end lost 4 bases, and 12 bases lay between the germline ends. Germline CDR1 SGHNT, CDR2 YYREEE (reference sequence). The CDR3 loop reads CASRQDSVYGYTF. CDR3 nucleotides: TGTGCCAGCAGACAGGACAGTGTCTATGGCTACACCTTC.

The J gene is TRBJ2-2, the V gene TRBV5-1, with TRBD1 as a possible D gene (6 bases). V lost 5 bases and J 1 base, leaving 15 bases between the germline ends. The V gene's germline CDR1 is SGHRS and CDR2 YFSETQ. The CDR3 spans 16 residues. The CDR3 loop reads CASSYDGQKNTGELFF. The CDR3 nucleotides are TGCGCCAGCAGTTATGACGGACAGAAGAACACCGGGGAGCTGTTTTTT.

The CDR3 reads CASSWRGLTDTQYF. CDR3 in DNA: TGTGCCAGTAGTTGGCGCGGCTTAACAGATACGCAGTATTTT. The V call is TRBV19, the J call TRBJ2-3; D is undetermined. V was pared by 5 bases and J by 3 bases, with 12 bases between. Germline V gene data show CDR1 as LNHDA and CDR2 as SQIVND (reference sequence). CDR3 size: 14 residues.

This rearrangement joins TRBV4-2 to TRBJ1-5; D possibly corresponds to TRBD1 (5 bases). The CDR3 is 15 residues long. Trimming took off 6 bases at V and 0 bases at J, with 12 bases between the two ends. Germline assignment: CDR1 LGHNA and CDR2 YNFKEQ. In DNA form, the CDR3 reads TGTGCCAGCAGTCCCGGGACGGATAGCAATCAGCCCCAGCATTTT. It encodes CASSPGTDSNQPQHF.

This clone has more than one count but fewer than ten. This chain uses TRBV19 with TRBJ2-2, with D unresolved. Germline CDR1 and CDR2: LNHDA and SQIVND (reference sequence). V gave up 6 bases and J gave up 0 bases, with 8 bases separating them. The CDR3 loop spans 14 amino acids. CDR3 protein: CASRSAPNTGELFF. DNA of the CDR3: TGTGCCAGTAGATCCGCGCCGAACACCGGGGAGCTGTTTTTT.

The chain joins TRBV19 to TRBJ1-4; no reliable D call. V lost 6 bases to trimming and J lost 5 bases, with 13 bases between them. CDR1 and CDR2 (germline): LNHDA, SQIVND (reference sequence). The CDR3 totals 14 residues. CDR3 region: CASRPRGRNEKLFF. CDR3 nucleotide sequence: TGTGCCAGTAGGCCTCGTGGGAGGAATGAAAAACTGTTTTTT.

V usage is TRBV27 and J usage is TRBJ2-7, with TRBD1 matching 7 bases. Trimming at V came to 6 bases and at J to 0 bases, leaving 8 bases not matched to a gene. The germline CDR1 and CDR2 sequences are MNHEY and SMNVEV (reference sequence). This CDR3 region has 15 residues. The CDR3 bases are TGTGCCAGCAGCAGGGGACAGTTGAGCTCCTACGAGCAGTACTTC. Its protein product is CASSRGQLSSYEQYF.

The J gene is TRBJ2-4, the V gene TRBV2, with TRBD2 identical over 10 bases. Germline assignment: CDR1 SNHLY and CDR2 FYNNEI. Trimming removed 4 bases from V and 10 bases from J; junction bases left unmatched: 10. The CDR3 length is 15 residues. This CDR3 reads CASSALAGASSIQYF. For the CDR3, the DNA is TGTGCCAGCAGTGCGCTAGCGGGAGCTTCTAGTATTCAGTACTTC.

CDR3 bases: TGTGCCAGCAGTGAAAGAATCGTCTACACCTTC. Amino acids: CASSERIVYTF. V is TRBV6-1 and J is TRBJ1-2; D not certain. Germline V lookup: CDR1 MNHNS, CDR2 SASEGT. The CDR3 spans 11 residues. Trimming removed 2 bases at V and 10 bases at J, with 8 bases between.

The chain combines TRBV4-1 with TRBJ2-2; 11 bases line up with TRBD2. This CDR3 has 17 amino acids. The V gene end was trimmed by 3 bases and the J gene end by 1 base; junction bases not matched to a gene: 4. Germline V gene sequence: CDR1 MGHRA, CDR2 YSYEKL. The CDR3 nucleotides read TGCGCCAGCAGCCAGCCAACTAGCGGGAGGAACACCGGGGAGCTGTTTTTT. Translated: CASSQPTSGRNTGELFF.

The J gene is TRBJ2-5, the V gene TRBV7-6, with 16 bases fitting TRBD2. CDR1 and CDR2 from the germline V gene are SGHVS and FNYEAQ. V trimming: 2 bases; J trimming: 1 base; junction bases outside the gene matches: 7. This CDR3 has 19 residues. CDR3 sequence reads: CASSLSVGTSGRAQETQYF. The CDR3 DNA sequence: TGTGCCAGCAGCTTATCGGTCGGGACTAGCGGGAGGGCCCAAGAGACCCAGTACTTC.

Notes on this clone: The same CDR3 arises from other DNA sequences in this sample as well. The chain combines TRBV5-6 with TRBJ2-5, with 11 bases aligning to TRBD2. Germline V gene lookup returns CDR1 SGHDT and CDR2 YYEEEE. The junction had 7 bases not matched to a gene; V was cut back by 4 bases and J by 5 bases. This CDR3 spans 15 amino acids. The CDR3 nucleotides are TGTGCCAGCAGCCTCCTAGCGGGAGGACGCGAGACCCAGTACTTC. Protein sequence: CASSLLAGGRETQYF.

The chain has TRBV28 and TRBJ1-2; 9 nucleotides align to TRBD1. Trimming cost V 6 bases and J 4 bases; bases outside gene matches: 9. There are 15 residues in the CDR3. The V gene's germline CDR1 is MDHEN and CDR2 SYDVKM. The CDR3 nucleotides are TGTGCCAGCAGCCCGACAGGGGGAGGTAGCTATGGCTACACCTTC. It is translated as CASSPTGGGSYGYTF.

This clone has a single count. The chain recombines TRBV5-1 with TRBJ1-4; no reliable D call. This CDR3 spans 14 amino acids. V was clipped by 3 bases and J by 11 bases, with 17 bases between them. Germline lookup yields CDR1 SGHRS and CDR2 YFSETQ. The CDR3 DNA follows: TGCGCCAGCAGCTCAGACACTGGATGGGCGAAACTGTTTTTT. Translating gives CASSSDTGWAKLFF.

This chain links TRBV6-6 with TRBJ2-7, with TRBD2 identical over 8 bases. The CDR3 totals 15 residues. Unmatched junction bases numbered 10, after V lost 7 bases and J lost 2 bases. CDR1 is MNHNY, CDR2 SVGAGI, per germline (reference sequence). The DNA of the CDR3 is TGTGCCAGCACAACCGGGACTAGTGCCCCCTACGAGCAGTACTTC. This codes for CASTTGTSAPYEQYF.

J is TRBJ2-5 and V is TRBV29-1; a possible D gene is TRBD1 (6 bases). The J call may be in error: the DNA end matches TRBJ2-7 better. Germline values: CDR1 SQVTM, CDR2 ANQGSEA. This CDR3 spans 16 amino acids. CDR3 nucleotide sequence: TGCAGCGTTGAAAAGGCGGACAGTCGGGACCGCTACGAGCAGTACTTC. Translation gives CSVEKADSRDRYEQYF.

A few counts support this clone. The chain's CDR3 is CASSVAGTSTDTQYF. In DNA form, the CDR3 reads TGTGCCAGCAGCGTAGCGGGGACTAGCACAGATACGCAGTATTTT. This chain joins TRBV9 and TRBJ2-3; D is possibly TRBD2 (6 bases). Trimming removed 0 bases at V and 0 bases at J, with 8 bases between. CDR3 length: 15 residues. Germline-derived CDR1 and CDR2 are SGDLS and YYNGEE.

This chain joins TRBV5-1 and TRBJ2-1; maybe TRBD1 (6 bases). CDR1 is SGHRS, CDR2 YFSETQ, per germline. V gave up 2 bases and J gave up 8 bases, with 17 bases separating them. The CDR3 is made up of 15 amino acids. CDR3 residues: CASSFGLNYRDEQFF. CDR3 sequence (DNA): TGCGCCAGCAGCTTCGGACTGAACTACAGGGATGAGCAGTTCTTC.

J is TRBJ1-1 and V is TRBV5-1, with unresolved D. Looked up from germline, CDR1 is SGHRS and CDR2 is YFSETQ. The CDR3 is made up of 15 amino acids. Trimming pared 3 bases from V and 1 base from J, leaving 13 bases between. The CDR3 sequence: CASSSNLEGNTEAFF. The CDR3 DNA sequence: TGCGCCAGCAGCTCGAACCTAGAGGGGAACACTGAAGCTTTCTTT.

In this sample, this clone turned up a few times. This clone may be a read error of a much larger clone one base away. Additional DNA sequences in this sample encode the identical CDR3. V usage is TRBV11-3 and J usage is TRBJ2-3; the D gene could be TRBD1 or TRBD2 (5 bases each). The CDR3 extends over 13 amino acids. V shed 3 bases and J shed 1 base, with 5 bases lying between them. CDR1 is SGHNT, CDR2 YENEEA, per germline. The CDR3 nucleotides are TGTGCCAGCAGCTTGGGGGGCACAGATACGCAGTATTTT. Translation: CASSLGGTDTQYF. The variable domain in full, with the rest retrieved from reference TRBV11-3 and TRBJ2-3, is EAGVVQSPRYKIIEKKQPVAFWCNPISGHNTLYWYLQNLGQGPELLIRYENEEAVDDSQLPKDRFSAERLKGVDSTLKIQPAELGDSAVYLCASSLGGTDTQYFGPGTRLTVL.